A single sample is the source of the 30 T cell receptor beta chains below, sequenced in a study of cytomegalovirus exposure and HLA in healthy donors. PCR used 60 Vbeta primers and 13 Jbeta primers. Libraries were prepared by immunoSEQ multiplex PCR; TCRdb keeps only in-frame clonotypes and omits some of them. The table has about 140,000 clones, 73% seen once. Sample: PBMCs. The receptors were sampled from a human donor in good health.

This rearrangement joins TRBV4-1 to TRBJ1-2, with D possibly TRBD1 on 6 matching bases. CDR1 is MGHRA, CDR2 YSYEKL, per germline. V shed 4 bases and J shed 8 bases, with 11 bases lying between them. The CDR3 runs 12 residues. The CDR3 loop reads CASSPQGSGYTF. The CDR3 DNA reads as TGCGCCAGCAGCCCTCAGGGGAGCGGCTACACCTTC.

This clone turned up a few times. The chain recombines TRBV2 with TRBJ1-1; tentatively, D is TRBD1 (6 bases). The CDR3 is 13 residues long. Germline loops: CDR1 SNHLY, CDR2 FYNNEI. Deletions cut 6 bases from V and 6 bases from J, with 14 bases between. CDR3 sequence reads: CASSDGQSAEAFF. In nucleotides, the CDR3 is TGTGCCAGCAGCGACGGACAGTCGGCTGAAGCTTTCTTT.

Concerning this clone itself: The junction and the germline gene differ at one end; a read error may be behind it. CDR3 sequence: CASSYEQGSPNF. The CDR3 DNA follows: TGTGCCAGCAGTTACGAACAGGGGTCCCCGAACTTC. The chain links TRBV6-6 to TRBJ2-7; 7 bases are shared with TRBD1. Per germline, CDR1 MNHNY and CDR2 SVGAGI (reference sequence). There are 12 residues in the CDR3.

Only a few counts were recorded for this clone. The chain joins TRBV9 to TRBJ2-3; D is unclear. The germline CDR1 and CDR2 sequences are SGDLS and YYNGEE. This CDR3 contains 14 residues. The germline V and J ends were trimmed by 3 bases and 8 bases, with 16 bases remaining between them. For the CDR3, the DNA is TGTGCCAGCAGCGGACTCGGTCCACGGCCTACGCAGTATTTT. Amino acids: CASSGLGPRPTQYF.

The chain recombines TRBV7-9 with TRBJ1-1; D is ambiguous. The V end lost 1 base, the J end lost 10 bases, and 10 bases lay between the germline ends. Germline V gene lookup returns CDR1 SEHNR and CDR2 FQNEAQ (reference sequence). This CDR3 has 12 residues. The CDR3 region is CASSLGEVGAFF. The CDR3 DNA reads TGTGCCAGCAGCTTAGGGGAGGTGGGAGCTTTCTTT.

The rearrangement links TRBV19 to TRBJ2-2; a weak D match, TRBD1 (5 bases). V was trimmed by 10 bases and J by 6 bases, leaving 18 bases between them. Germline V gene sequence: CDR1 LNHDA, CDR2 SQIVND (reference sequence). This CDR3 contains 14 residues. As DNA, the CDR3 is TGTGCCACCCGACAGAGAACTTCCCCCGGGGAGCTGTTTTTT. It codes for CATRQRTSPGELFF.

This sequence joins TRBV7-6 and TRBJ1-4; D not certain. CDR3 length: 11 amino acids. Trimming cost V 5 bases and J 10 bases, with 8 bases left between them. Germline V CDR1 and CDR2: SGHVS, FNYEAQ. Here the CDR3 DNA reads TGTGCCAGCAGCGATGAGGGAAAACTGTTTTTT. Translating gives CASSDEGKLFF.

The CDR3 nucleotides are TGCGCCAGCAGCAGACTAGCGGGGGGAACCTACGAGCAGTACTTC. It yields the protein CASSRLAGGTYEQYF. The chain carries TRBV4-1 and TRBJ2-7, with TRBD2 matching over 13 bases. Trimming took 5 bases from V and 2 from J; bases not matched to a gene: 3. This CDR3 is built from 15 residues. From germline, CDR1 is MGHRA and CDR2 YSYEKL.

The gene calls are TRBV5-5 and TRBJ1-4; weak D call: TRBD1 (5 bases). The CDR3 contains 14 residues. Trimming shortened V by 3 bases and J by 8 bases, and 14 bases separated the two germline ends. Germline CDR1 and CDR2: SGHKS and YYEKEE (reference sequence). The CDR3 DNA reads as TGTGCCAGCAGCTGGGGGGGAAGCGAGGAAAAACTGTTTTTT. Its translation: CASSWGGSEEKLFF. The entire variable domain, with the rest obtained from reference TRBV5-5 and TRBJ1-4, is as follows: DAGVTQSPTHLIKTRGQQVTLRCSPISGHKSVSWYQQVLGQGPQFIFQYYEKEERGRGNFPDRFSARQFPNYSSELNVNALLLGDSALYLCASSWGGSEEKLFFGSGTQLSVL.

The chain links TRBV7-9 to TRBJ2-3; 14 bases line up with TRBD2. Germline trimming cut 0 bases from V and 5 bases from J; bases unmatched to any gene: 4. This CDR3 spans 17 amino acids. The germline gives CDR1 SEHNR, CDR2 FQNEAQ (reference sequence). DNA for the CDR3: TGTGCCAGCAGCTTAGCGCGACTAGCGGGGGGGAGAGATACGCAGTATTTT. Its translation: CASSLARLAGGRDTQYF.

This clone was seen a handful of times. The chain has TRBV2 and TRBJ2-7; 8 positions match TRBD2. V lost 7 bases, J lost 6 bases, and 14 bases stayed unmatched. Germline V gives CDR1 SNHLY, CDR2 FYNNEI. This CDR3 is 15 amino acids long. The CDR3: CASKGGGAGVTEQYF. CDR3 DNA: TGTGCCAGCAAAGGAGGTGGAGCGGGAGTAACCGAGCAGTACTTC.

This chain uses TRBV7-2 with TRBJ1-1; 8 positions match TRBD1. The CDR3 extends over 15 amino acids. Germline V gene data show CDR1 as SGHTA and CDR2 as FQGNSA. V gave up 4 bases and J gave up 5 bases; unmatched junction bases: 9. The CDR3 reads CASSSLAGGETEAFF. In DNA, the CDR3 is TGTGCCAGCAGCTCCCTCGCAGGGGGCGAAACTGAAGCTTTCTTT. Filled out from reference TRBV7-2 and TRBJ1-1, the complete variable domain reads GAGVSQSPSNKVTEKGKDVELRCDPISGHTALYWYRQSLGQGLEFLIYFQGNSAPDKSGLPSDRFSAERTGGSVSTLTIQRTQQEDSAVYLCASSSLAGGETEAFFGQGTRLTVV.

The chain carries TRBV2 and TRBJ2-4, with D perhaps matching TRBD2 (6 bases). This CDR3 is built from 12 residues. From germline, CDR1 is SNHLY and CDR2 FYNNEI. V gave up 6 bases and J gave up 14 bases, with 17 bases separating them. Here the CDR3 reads CASRPGGYREYF. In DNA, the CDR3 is TGTGCCAGCAGACCCGGGGGTTACCGGGAGTACTTC.

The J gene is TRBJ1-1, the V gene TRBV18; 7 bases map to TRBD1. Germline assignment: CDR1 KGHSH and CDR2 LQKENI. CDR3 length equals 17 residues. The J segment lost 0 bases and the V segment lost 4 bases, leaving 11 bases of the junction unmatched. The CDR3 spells CASSQGQRPPMNTEAFF. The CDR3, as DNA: TGTGCCAGCTCACAGGGACAGAGACCTCCTATGAACACTGAAGCTTTCTTT.

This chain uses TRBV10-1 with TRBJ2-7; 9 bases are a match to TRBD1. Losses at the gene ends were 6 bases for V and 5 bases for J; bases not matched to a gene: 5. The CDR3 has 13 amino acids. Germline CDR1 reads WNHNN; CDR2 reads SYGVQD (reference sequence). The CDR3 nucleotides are TGCGCCAGCAGCCCGGGACAGGGAGACGAGCAGTACTTC. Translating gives CASSPGQGDEQYF.

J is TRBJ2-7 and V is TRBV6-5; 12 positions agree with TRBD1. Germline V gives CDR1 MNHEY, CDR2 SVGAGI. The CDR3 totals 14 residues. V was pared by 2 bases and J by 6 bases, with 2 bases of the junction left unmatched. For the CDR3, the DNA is TGTGCCAGCAGTTACGGGACAGGGGGCTCCGAGCAGTACTTC. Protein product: CASSYGTGGSEQYF.

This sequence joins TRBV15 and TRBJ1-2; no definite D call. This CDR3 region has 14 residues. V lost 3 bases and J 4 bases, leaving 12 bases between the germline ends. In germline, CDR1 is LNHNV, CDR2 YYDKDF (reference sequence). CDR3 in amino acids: CATSSLREGYGYTF. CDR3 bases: TGTGCCACCAGCAGCTTGCGAGAGGGCTATGGCTACACCTTC. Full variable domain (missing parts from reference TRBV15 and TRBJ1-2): DAMVIQNPRYQVTQFGKPVTLSCSQTLNHNVMYWYQQKSSQAPKLLFHYYDKDFNNEADTPDNFQSRRPNTSFCFLDIRSPGLGDTAMYLCATSSLREGYGYTFGSGTRLTVV.

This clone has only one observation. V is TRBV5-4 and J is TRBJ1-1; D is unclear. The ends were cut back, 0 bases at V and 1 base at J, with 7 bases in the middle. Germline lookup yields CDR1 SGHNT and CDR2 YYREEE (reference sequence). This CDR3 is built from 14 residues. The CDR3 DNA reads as TGTGCCAGCAGCTTGGCCCGCGGGAACACTGAAGCTTTCTTT. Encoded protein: CASSLARGNTEAFF.

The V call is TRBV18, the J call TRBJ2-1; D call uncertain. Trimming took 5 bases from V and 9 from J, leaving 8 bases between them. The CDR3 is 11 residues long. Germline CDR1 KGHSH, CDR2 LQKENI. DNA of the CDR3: TGTGCCAGCTCAATTTACGGTGAGCAGTTCTTC. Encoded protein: CASSIYGEQFF.

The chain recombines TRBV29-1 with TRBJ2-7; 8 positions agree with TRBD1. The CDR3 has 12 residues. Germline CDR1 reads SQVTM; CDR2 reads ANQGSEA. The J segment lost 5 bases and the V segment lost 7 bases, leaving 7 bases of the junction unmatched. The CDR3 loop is CSAQDRVNEQYF. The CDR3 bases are TGCAGCGCCCAGGACAGGGTGAACGAGCAGTACTTC.

The CDR3 loop reads CASSSSGGHRGAYEQYF. Written as DNA, the CDR3 is TGTGCCAGCAGCTCCAGTGGGGGACATAGAGGGGCCTACGAGCAGTACTTC. The V call is TRBV7-9, the J call TRBJ2-7; D possibly corresponds to TRBD1 (6 bases). This CDR3 spans 17 amino acids. Trimming cost V 4 bases and J 2 bases, with 21 bases left between them. Germline V gene sequence: CDR1 SEHNR, CDR2 FQNEAQ (reference sequence).

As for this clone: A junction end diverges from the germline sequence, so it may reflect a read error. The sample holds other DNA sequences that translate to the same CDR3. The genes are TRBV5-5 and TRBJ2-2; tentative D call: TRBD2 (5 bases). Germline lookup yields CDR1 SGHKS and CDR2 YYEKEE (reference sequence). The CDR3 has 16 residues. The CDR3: CASSLGPEMNTGELFF. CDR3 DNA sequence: TGTGCCAGCAGCTTGGGGCCAGAAATGAACACCGGGGAGCTGTTCTTT.

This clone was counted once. The CDR3 DNA reads TGTGCCAGCAGTTTGGTGACAGGGGGCTCCTACGAGCAGTACTTC. It codes for CASSLVTGGSYEQYF. J is TRBJ2-7 and V is TRBV27; TRBD1 matches at 9 bases. Per the germline V gene, CDR1 is MNHEY and CDR2 is SMNVEV (reference sequence). The CDR3 is 15 amino acids. V lost 3 bases, J lost 0 bases, and 3 bases stayed unmatched.

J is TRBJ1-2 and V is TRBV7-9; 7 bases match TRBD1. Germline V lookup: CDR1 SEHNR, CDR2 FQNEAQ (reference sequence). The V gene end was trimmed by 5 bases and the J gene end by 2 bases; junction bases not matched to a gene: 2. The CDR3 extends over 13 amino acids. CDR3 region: CASSQGQNYGYTF. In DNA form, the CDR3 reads TGTGCCAGCAGCCAGGGACAGAACTATGGCTACACCTTC.

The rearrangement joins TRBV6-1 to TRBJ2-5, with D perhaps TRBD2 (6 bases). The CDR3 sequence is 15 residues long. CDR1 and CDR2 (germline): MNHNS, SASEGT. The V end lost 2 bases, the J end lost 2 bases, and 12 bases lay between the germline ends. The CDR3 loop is CASSESGGNQETQYF. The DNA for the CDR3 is TGTGCCAGCAGTGAAAGCGGAGGGAATCAAGAGACCCAGTACTTC.

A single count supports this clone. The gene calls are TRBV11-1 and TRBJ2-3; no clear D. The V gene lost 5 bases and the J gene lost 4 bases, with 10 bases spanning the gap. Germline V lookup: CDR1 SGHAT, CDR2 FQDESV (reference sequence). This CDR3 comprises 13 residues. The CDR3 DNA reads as TGTGCCAGCAGCATGGGCCCATCAGATACGCAGTATTTT. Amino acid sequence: CASSMGPSDTQYF.

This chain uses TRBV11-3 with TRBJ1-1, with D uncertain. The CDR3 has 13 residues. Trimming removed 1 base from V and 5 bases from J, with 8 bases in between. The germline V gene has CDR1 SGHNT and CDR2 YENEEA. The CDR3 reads CASSLGWQTEAFF. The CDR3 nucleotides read TGTGCCAGCAGCTTAGGGTGGCAAACTGAAGCTTTCTTT.

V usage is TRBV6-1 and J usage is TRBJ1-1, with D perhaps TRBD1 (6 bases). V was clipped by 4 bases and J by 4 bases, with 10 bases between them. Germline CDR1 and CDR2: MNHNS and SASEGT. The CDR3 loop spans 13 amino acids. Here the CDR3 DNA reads TGTGCCAGCAGTGCACAGGGTTCCACTGAAGCTTTCTTT. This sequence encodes CASSAQGSTEAFF.

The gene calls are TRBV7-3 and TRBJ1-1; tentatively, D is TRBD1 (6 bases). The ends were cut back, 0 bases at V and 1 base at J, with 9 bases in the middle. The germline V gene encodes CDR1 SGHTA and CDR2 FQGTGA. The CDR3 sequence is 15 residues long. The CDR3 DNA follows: TGTGCCAGCAGCTTAACGGGGGGGCGGAACACTGAAGCTTTCTTT. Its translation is CASSLTGGRNTEAFF. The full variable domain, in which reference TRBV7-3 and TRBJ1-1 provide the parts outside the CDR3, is GAGVSQTPSNKVTEKGKYVELRCDPISGHTALYWYRQSLGQGPEFLIYFQGTGAADDSGLPNDRFFAVRPEGSVSTLKIQRTERGDSAVYLCASSLTGGRNTEAFFGQGTRLTVV.

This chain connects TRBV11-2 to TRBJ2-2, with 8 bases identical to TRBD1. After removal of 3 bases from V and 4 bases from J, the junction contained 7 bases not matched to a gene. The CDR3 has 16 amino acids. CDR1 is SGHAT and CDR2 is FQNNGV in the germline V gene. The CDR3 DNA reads TGTGCCAGCAGCTTCTCGACAGGGGCTGGCACCGGGGAGCTGTTTTTT. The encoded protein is CASSFSTGAGTGELFF.